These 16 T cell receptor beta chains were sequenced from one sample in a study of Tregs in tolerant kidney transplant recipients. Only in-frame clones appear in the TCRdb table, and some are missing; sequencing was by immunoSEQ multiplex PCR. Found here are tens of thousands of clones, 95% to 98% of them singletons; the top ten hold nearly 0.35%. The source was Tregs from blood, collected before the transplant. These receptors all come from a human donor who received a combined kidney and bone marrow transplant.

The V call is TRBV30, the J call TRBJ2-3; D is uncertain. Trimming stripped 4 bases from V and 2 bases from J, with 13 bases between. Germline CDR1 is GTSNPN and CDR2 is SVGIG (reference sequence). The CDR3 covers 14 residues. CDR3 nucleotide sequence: TGTGCCTGGACCCATGGAGATCTCACAGATACGCAGTATTTT. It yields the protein CAWTHGDLTDTQYF.

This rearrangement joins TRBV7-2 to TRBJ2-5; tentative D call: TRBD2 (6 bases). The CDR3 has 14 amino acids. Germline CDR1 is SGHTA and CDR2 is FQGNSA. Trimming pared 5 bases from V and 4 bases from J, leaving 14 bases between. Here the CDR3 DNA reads TGTGCCAGCAGCCCCCGGGGGAGGAGAGAGACCCAGTACTTC. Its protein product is CASSPRGRRETQYF. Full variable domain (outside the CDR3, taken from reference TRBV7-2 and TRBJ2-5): GAGVSQSPSNKVTEKGKDVELRCDPISGHTALYWYRQSLGQGLEFLIYFQGNSAPDKSGLPSDRFSAERTGGSVSTLTIQRTQQEDSAVYLCASSPRGRRETQYFGPGTRLLVL.

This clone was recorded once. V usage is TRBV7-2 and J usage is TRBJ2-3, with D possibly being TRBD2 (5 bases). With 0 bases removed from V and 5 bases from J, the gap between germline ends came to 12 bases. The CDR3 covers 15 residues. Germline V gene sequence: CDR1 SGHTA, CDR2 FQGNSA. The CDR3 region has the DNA TGTGCCAGCAGCTTAGCCGTGGGGAGAGGAGATACGCAGTATTTT. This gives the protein CASSLAVGRGDTQYF.

The CDR3 bases are TGCGCCAGCAGCCAAGACTGGCGGGAGGGTTGGGAGCAGTTCTTC. Protein sequence: CASSQDWREGWEQFF. The chain carries TRBV4-1 and TRBJ2-1; the match to TRBD2 covers 9 bases. V gave up 0 bases and J gave up 10 bases; unmatched junction bases: 7. The CDR3 is 15 amino acids. Germline CDR1 and CDR2: MGHRA and YSYEKL.

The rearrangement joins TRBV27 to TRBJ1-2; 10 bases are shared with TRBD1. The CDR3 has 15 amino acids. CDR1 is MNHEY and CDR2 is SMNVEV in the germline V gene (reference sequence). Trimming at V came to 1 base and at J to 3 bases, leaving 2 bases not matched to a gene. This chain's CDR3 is CASSLFGTGDYGYTF. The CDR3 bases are TGTGCCAGCAGTTTATTTGGGACAGGGGACTATGGCTACACCTTC.

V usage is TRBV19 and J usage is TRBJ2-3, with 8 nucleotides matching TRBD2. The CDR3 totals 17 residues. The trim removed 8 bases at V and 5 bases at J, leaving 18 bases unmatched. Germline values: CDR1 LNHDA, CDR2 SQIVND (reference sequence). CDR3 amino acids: CASSHGLTSGLVDTQYF. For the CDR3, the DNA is TGTGCCAGTTCCCACGGCTTAACTAGCGGATTGGTAGATACGCAGTATTTT.

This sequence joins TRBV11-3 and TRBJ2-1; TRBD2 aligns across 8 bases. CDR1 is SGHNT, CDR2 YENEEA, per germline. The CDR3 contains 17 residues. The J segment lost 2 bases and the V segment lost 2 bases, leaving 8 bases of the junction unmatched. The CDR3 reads CASSLLQRGLAYNEQFF. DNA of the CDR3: TGTGCCAGCAGCTTACTACAGCGGGGGCTAGCCTACAATGAGCAGTTCTTC.

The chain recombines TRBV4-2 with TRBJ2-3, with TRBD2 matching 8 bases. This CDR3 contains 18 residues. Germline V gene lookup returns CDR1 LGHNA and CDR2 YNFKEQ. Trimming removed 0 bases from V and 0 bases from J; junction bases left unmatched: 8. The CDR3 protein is CASSQDPTGGVSTDTQYF. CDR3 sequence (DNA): TGTGCCAGCAGCCAAGATCCTACGGGAGGGGTGAGCACAGATACGCAGTATTTT.

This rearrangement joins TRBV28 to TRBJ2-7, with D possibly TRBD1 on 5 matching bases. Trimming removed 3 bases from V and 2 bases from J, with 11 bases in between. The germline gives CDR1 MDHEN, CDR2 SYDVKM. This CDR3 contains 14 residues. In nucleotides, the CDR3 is TGTGCCAGCAGTTTGGGTGACAGAACCTACGAGCAGTACTTC. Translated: CASSLGDRTYEQYF.

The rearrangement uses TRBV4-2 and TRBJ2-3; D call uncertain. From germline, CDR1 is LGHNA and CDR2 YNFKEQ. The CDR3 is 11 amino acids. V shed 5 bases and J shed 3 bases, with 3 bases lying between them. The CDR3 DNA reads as TGTGCCAGCAGCTCGACAGATACGCAGTATTTT. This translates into CASSSTDTQYF.

The CDR3 nucleotides are TGTGCCTGGAGTTCGCGTCCCACCAATGAGCAGTTCTTC. Encoded protein: CAWSSRPTNEQFF. The rearrangement links TRBV30 to TRBJ2-1; no clear D gene. CDR3 length equals 13 residues. Per germline, CDR1 GTSNPN and CDR2 SVGIG (reference sequence). Trimming took off 2 bases at V and 6 bases at J, with 11 bases between the two ends.

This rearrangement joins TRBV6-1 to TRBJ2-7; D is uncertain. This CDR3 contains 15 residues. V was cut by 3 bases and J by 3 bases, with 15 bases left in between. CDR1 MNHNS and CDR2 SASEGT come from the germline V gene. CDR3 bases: TGTGCCAGCAGTGATCCCTCTACGCGATACTACGAGCAGTACTTC. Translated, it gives CASSDPSTRYYEQYF.

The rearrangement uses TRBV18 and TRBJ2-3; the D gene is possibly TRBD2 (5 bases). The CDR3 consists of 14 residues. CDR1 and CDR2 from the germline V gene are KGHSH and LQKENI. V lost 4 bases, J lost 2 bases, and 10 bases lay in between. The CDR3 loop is CASSRLADTDTQYF. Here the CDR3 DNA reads TGTGCCAGCTCACGGCTAGCTGACACAGATACGCAGTATTTT.

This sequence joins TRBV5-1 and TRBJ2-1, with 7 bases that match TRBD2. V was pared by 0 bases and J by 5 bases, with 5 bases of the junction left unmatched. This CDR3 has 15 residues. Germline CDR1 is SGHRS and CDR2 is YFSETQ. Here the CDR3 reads CASSLDGGSNNEQFF. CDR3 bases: TGCGCCAGCAGCTTGGACGGGGGGTCTAACAATGAGCAGTTCTTC.

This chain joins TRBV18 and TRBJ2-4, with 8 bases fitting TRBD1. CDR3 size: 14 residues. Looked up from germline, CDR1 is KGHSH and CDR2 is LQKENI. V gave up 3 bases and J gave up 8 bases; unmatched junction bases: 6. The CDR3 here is CASSPVDRAHIQYF. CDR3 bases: TGTGCCAGCTCACCGGTGGACAGGGCGCACATTCAGTACTTC.

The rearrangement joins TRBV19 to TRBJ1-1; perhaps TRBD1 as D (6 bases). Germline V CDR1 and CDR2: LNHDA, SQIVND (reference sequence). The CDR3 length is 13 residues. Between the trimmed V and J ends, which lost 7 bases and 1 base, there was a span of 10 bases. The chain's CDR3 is CASKGVQNTEAFF. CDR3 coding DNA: TGTGCCAGTAAGGGGGTACAGAACACTGAAGCTTTCTTT.